The 16 T cell receptor beta chains below all came from one sample that was sequenced in a study of read filtering for tumor transcriptome and immune sequencing. Molecular barcoded adaptors covering alpha/delta and beta/gamma chains were used on approximately 400 ng RNA. TCRdb reanalysed the reads using MiXCR and keeps one entry per CDR3 protein. The data hold tens of thousands of distinct CDR3 sequences, with 12% to 15% observed a single time. What was sequenced was a population of CD138-negative cells sorted from bone marrow. These receptors were obtained from a donor at least 40 years old with multiple myeloma.

In its sample, this clonotype was seen many times. The chain is built from TRBV7-2 and TRBJ1-5; maybe TRBD1 (5 bases). CDR1 and CDR2 (germline): SGHTA, FQGNSA. The CDR3 sequence is 14 residues long. The V gene lost 1 base and the J gene lost 2 bases, with 6 bases spanning the gap. The CDR3 loop is CASSLGGRNQPQHF. The CDR3 DNA reads as TGTGCCAGCAGCTTAGGGGGCCGCAATCAGCCCCAGCATTTT.

This clonotype was detected many times. The V call is TRBV2, the J call TRBJ1-1, with 7 bases aligning to TRBD1. The junction had 2 bases not matched to a gene; V was cut back by 6 bases and J by 1 base. CDR3 size: 13 residues. Per germline, CDR1 SNHLY and CDR2 FYNNEI. CDR3 region: CASRGQANTEAFF. CDR3 bases: TGTGCCAGCAGAGGACAGGCGAACACTGAAGCTTTCTTT.

This clonotype was recorded many times. The rearrangement uses TRBV28 and TRBJ1-5; unclear D gene. Germline V gene data show CDR1 as MDHEN and CDR2 as SYDVKM. This CDR3 spans 13 amino acids. Trimming took 8 bases from V and 7 from J, leaving 15 bases between them. Here the CDR3 reads CASGEAGQQPQHF. The CDR3, as DNA: TGTGCCAGCGGGGAAGCGGGCCAACAGCCCCAGCATTTT.

This clonotype was counted only a few times. Possible read error: a much larger clone is one base away. The chain uses TRBV6-5 and TRBJ2-3, with D possibly TRBD1 on 6 matching bases. Germline CDR1 MNHEY, CDR2 SVGAGI. The CDR3 covers 15 residues. Trimming shortened V by 4 bases and J by 7 bases, and 18 bases separated the two germline ends. The CDR3 sequence: CASSSLGHHVNTQYF. For the CDR3, the DNA is TGTGCCAGCAGTTCCCTGGGACACCACGTGAATACGCAGTATTTT.

This clonotype occurred many times. This rearrangement joins TRBV3-1 to TRBJ2-2; TRBD2 is a possible D gene (5 bases). The CDR3 is made up of 15 amino acids. In germline, CDR1 is LGHDT, CDR2 YNNKEL (reference sequence). V was pared by 2 bases and J by 2 bases, with 9 bases between. CDR3 residues: CASSQRGFNTGELFF. As DNA, the CDR3 is TGTGCCAGCAGCCAAAGAGGGTTCAACACCGGGGAGCTGTTTTTT.

This clonotype has at least ten counts. The chain has TRBV28 and TRBJ2-3; 9 nucleotides align to TRBD2. The CDR3 has 13 amino acids. Germline lookup yields CDR1 MDHEN and CDR2 SYDVKM. The V and J ends lost 9 bases and 1 base, in that order; junction bases with no gene match: 2. The CDR3 sequence: CASVAGGTDTQYF. The DNA of the CDR3 is TGTGCCAGTGTAGCGGGGGGCACAGATACGCAGTATTTT. The full variable domain, its missing parts supplied by reference TRBV28 and TRBJ2-3, is DVKVTQSSRYLVKRTGEKVFLECVQDMDHENMFWYRQDPGLGLRLIYFSYDVKMKEKGDIPEGYSVSREKKERFSLILESASTNQTSMYLCASVAGGTDTQYFGPGTRLTVL.

Many counts were recorded for this clonotype. At one of its ends the junction is not consistent with the germline gene, which may arise from a read error. The chain couples TRBV2 to TRBJ1-4; 8 bases map to TRBD1. The CDR3 loop spans 15 amino acids. CDR1 and CDR2 from the germline V gene are SNHLY and FYNNEI. The CDR3 DNA reads as TGTGCCAGCAGCGAAGACAGGGGCACTAATGAAAAACTGTTTTTT. Translation gives CASSEDRGTNEKLFF.

This clonotype was found a few times. J is TRBJ2-7 and V is TRBV28; no clear D. Germline CDR1 is MDHEN and CDR2 is SYDVKM. CDR3 length: 12 residues. V gave up 5 bases and J gave up 9 bases, with 14 bases separating them. CDR3 sequence (DNA): TGTGCCAGCAGTCCCGCCCGCGCGGCGCAGTACTTC. The encoded protein is CASSPARAAQYF.

As to this clonotype: Possible read error: a much larger clone is one base away. The rearrangement uses TRBV29-1 and TRBJ1-2; 10 positions agree with TRBD1. This CDR3 is 13 amino acids long. Per germline, CDR1 SQVTM and CDR2 ANQGSEA. The DNA of the CDR3 is TGCGGCGTTGACGCGGGACAGGGGTCCGGCTACACCTTC. It specifies CGVDAGQGSGYTF.

This clonotype was counted at least ten times. The V gene is TRBV12-3 or TRBV12-4, the J gene TRBJ2-2; D unclear. The V end lost 6 bases, the J end lost 0 bases, and 11 bases lay between the germline ends. The CDR3 has 15 residues. The CDR3 DNA reads as TGTGCCAGCAGGGTGACAAGAGCGAACACCGGGGAGCTGTTTTTT. Its protein product is CASRVTRANTGELFF.

The sample holds many counts of this clonotype. J is TRBJ2-2 and V is TRBV7-9, with 7 bases that match TRBD1. Germline loops: CDR1 SEHNR, CDR2 FQNEAQ (reference sequence). With 5 bases clipped from V and 5 bases from J, the junction kept 5 bases outside the gene matches. This CDR3 is built from 14 residues. The DNA for the CDR3 is TGTGCCAGCAGCGATGACAGGGCTACCGGGGAGCTGTTTTTT. Amino acids: CASSDDRATGELFF.

This clonotype ranks as large. The V and J genes are TRBV20-1 and TRBJ1-5, with 7 nucleotides matching TRBD1. Germline V gene data show CDR1 as DFQATT and CDR2 as SNEGSKA (reference sequence). V shed 2 bases, J shed 2 bases, and the junction held 9 bases outside the gene matches. This CDR3 spans 16 amino acids. The CDR3 loop reads CSARPQGGRGNQPQHF. CDR3 in DNA: TGCAGTGCTAGACCCCAGGGGGGTCGTGGCAATCAGCCCCAGCATTTT.

In its sample, this clonotype was seen once. Given the absence of the conserved phenylalanine or tryptophan at the CDR3 end, a read error is likely. The V call is TRBV12-3 or TRBV12-4, the J call TRBJ2-4; a possible D gene is TRBD2 (5 bases). Trimming cost V 7 bases and J 7 bases, with 17 bases left between them. The CDR3 length is 14 residues. The DNA of the CDR3 is TGTGCCAGCACCTCGGGATCTAGGGAGAACATTCAGTACTCC. This sequence encodes CASTSGSRENIQYS.

Regarding this clonotype: With a much larger clone just one base away, this may be a read error. The rearrangement joins TRBV28 to TRBJ2-7, with a weak D call TRBD1 (6 bases). Germline CDR1 MDHEN, CDR2 SYDVKM. The CDR3 spans 15 residues. The V gene lost 1 base and the J gene lost 4 bases, with 14 bases spanning the gap. CDR3 nucleotide sequence: TGTGCCAGCAGTTTATATGACAGGCCCTCTTACGAGCAGTACTTC. Translation: CASSLYDRPSYEQYF.

This clonotype came up many times. The chain has TRBV5-1 and TRBJ2-1, with D tentatively TRBD2 (6 bases). Looked up from germline, CDR1 is SGHRS and CDR2 is YFSETQ. The CDR3 sequence is 16 residues long. Trimming left V 3 bases short and J 2 bases short, with 15 bases between. This CDR3 reads CASSSGSLATYNEQFF. The CDR3 DNA is TGCGCCAGCAGCTCCGGATCACTAGCAACCTACAATGAGCAGTTCTTC.

This clonotype was recorded many times. The genes are TRBV20-1 and TRBJ2-1; 13 bases map to TRBD2. Looked up from germline, CDR1 is DFQATT and CDR2 is SNEGSKA (reference sequence). The CDR3 runs 16 residues. V shed 3 bases and J 6 bases; nucleotides not matched to a gene: 8. CDR3 sequence: CSARRTSGSWGNEQFF. In DNA, the CDR3 is TGCAGTGCTAGGAGGACTAGCGGGAGTTGGGGCAATGAGCAGTTCTTC.